The 3 T cell receptor beta chains listed next were all sequenced from one sample in a study of shared clonotypes between healthy human individuals. This table comes from immunoSEQ multiplex PCR, and its TCRdb copy is limited to in-frame clones, with some not included. The table shows fewer than 400,000 clones, with around two thirds occurring only once. Material for sequencing was memory CD4+ T cells sorted from blood. Indicated subset: CD45RA-negative fraction. Receptors originate from a man under 40 in good health.

This clone was recorded once. The chain joins TRBV7-9 to TRBJ2-3; D is unresolved. This CDR3 contains 11 residues. The germline V and J ends were trimmed by 6 bases and 5 bases, with 6 bases remaining between them. The V gene's germline CDR1 is SEHNR and CDR2 FQNEAQ (reference sequence). This CDR3 reads CASSKVDTQYF. CDR3 DNA: TGTGCCAGCAGTAAAGTAGATACGCAGTATTTT.

This clone has only a few counts. The gene calls are TRBV6-5 and TRBJ2-2; D possibly corresponds to TRBD1 (6 bases). The CDR3 spans 15 residues. CDR1 MNHEY and CDR2 SVGAGI come from the germline V gene. V was pared by 2 bases and J by 5 bases, with 12 bases between. CDR3 in amino acids: CASSYKQGVTGELFF. Here the CDR3 DNA reads TGTGCCAGCAGTTACAAACAGGGAGTAACCGGGGAGCTGTTTTTT.

Comments on this clone: Compared with germline, one end of the junction differs, possibly owing to a read error. The chain couples TRBV5-1 to TRBJ2-5; D tentatively reads TRBD1 or TRBD2 (5 bases each). Looked up from germline, CDR1 is SGHRS and CDR2 is YFSETQ. The length of the CDR3 is 13 residues. The CDR3 DNA sequence: TGCGCCAGCAGGTTGGGGGTCGAGGAGACCCAGTACTTC. Residues: CASRLGVEETQYF.